This T cell receptor beta chain comes out of a study of identical twins. Findings of the study overall: Modelling underestimated the level of out-of-frame TCR alpha sharing observed in monozygotic twins. With abundant cord blood beta clonotypes, insertions were fewer; memory repertoires showed no such pattern.

V lost 6 bases, J lost 4 bases, and 13 bases lay in between. In germline, CDR1 is ENHRY, CDR2 SYGVKD. This CDR3 region has 15 residues. This clonotype has ten or more counts. No antigen is known for it. TCRdb passed the 5' RACE reads through MiXCR, listing each CDR3 protein once. The sample includes some 500,000 distinct CDR3 sequences, around an eighth of them seen just once. The data were also submitted as part of a second study, on yellow fever vaccine responses in identical twins.

The specimen was CD4+ T cells sorted from blood. V and J are TRBV10-3 and TRBJ2-6, with TRBD1 as a possible D gene (6 bases). The sequence was collected from a woman aged 18-35 years in good health. Here the CDR3 reads CAIRLTGTGANVLTF. CDR3 DNA sequence: TGTGCCATCAGGCTAACAGGGACCGGGGCCAACGTCCTGACTTTC.